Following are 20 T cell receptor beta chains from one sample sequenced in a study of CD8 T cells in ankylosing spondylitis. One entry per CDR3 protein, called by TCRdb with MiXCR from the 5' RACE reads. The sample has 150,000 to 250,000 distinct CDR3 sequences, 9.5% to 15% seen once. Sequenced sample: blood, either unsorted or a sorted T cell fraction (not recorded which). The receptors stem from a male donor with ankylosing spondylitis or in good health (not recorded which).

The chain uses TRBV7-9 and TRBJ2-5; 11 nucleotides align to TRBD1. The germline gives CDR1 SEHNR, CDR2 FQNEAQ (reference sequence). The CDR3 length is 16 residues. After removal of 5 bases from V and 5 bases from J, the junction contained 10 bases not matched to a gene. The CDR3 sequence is CASSPLPGQGDETQYF. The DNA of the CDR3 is TGTGCCAGCAGCCCTCTACCGGGACAGGGGGACGAGACCCAGTACTTC.

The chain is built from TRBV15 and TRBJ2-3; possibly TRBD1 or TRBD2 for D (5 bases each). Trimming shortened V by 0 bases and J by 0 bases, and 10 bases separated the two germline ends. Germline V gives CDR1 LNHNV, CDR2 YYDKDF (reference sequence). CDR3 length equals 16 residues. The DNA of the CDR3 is TGTGCCACCAGCAGAGATTGGGACCCTAGCACAGATACGCAGTATTTT. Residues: CATSRDWDPSTDTQYF.

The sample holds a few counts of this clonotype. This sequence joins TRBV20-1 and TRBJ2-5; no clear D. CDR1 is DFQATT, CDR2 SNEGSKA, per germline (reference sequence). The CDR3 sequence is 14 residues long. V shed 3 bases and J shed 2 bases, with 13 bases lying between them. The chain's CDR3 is CSARGGNSQETQYF. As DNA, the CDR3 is TGCAGTGCTAGGGGTGGGAACAGTCAAGAGACCCAGTACTTC.

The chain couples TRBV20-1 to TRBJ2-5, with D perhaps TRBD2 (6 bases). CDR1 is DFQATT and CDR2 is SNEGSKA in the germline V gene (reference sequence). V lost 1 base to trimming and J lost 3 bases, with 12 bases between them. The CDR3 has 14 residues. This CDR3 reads CSARAGTGEETQYF. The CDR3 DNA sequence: TGCAGTGCTAGAGCCGGGACGGGGGAAGAGACCCAGTACTTC.

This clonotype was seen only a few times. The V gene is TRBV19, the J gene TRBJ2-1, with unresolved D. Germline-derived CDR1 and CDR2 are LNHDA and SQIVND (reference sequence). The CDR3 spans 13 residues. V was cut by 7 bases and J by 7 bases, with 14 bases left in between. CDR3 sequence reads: CASTSIGVNEQFF. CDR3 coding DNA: TGTGCCAGTACCTCGATTGGAGTAAATGAGCAGTTCTTC.

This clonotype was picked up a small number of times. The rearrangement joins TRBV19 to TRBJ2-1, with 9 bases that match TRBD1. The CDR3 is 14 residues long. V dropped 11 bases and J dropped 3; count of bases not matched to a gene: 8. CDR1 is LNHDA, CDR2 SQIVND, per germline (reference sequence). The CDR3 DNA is TGTGCCTGCTCAACAGGGGGCGACTACAATGAGCAGTTCTTC. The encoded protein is CACSTGGDYNEQFF.

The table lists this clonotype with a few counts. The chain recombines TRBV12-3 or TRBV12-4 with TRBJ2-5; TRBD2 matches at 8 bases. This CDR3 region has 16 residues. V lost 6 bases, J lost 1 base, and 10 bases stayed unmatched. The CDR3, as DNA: TGTGCCAGCAGCCCTAGGAGCGGGGGCGTCCAAGAGACCCAGTACTTC. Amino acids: CASSPRSGGVQETQYF.

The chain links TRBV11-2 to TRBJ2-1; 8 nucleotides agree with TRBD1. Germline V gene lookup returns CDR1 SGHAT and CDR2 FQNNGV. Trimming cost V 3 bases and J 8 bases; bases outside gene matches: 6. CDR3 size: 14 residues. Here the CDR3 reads CASSFDRGWDEQFF. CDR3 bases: TGTGCCAGCAGCTTTGACAGGGGATGGGATGAGCAGTTCTTC.

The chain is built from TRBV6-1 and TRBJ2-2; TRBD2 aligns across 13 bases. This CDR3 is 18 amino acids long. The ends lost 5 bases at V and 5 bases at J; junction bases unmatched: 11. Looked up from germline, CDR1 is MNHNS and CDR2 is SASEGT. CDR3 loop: CASSPGLAGKSWTGELFF. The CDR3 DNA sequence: TGTGCCAGCAGTCCGGGACTAGCGGGAAAGTCGTGGACCGGGGAGCTGTTTTTT.

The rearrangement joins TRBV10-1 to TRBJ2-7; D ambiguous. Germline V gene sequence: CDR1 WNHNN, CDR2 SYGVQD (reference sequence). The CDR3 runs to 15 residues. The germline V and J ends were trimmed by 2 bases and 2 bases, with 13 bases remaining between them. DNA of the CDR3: TGCGCCAGCAGTGAGGGGGAAGATCACCCCTACGAGCAGTACTTC. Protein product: CASSEGEDHPYEQYF.

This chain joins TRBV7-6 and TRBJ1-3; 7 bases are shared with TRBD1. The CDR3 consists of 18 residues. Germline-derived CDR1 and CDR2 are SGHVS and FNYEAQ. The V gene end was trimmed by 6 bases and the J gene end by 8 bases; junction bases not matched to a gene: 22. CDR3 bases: TGTGCCAGCAGTTGGTTGAGGTGGGAGGGGGCCGCTTCGGACACCATATATTTT. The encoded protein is CASSWLRWEGAASDTIYF.

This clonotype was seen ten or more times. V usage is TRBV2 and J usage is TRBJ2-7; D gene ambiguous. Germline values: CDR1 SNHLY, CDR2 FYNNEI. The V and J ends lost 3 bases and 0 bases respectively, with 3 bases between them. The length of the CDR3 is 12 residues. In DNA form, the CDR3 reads TGTGCCAGCAGTGACGGCTCCTACGAGCAGTACTTC. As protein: CASSDGSYEQYF.

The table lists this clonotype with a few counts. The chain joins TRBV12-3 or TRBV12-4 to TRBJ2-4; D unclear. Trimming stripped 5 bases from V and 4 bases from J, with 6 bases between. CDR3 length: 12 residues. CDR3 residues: CASSGLKNIQYF. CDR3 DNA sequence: TGTGCCAGCAGTGGGCTTAAAAACATTCAGTACTTC.

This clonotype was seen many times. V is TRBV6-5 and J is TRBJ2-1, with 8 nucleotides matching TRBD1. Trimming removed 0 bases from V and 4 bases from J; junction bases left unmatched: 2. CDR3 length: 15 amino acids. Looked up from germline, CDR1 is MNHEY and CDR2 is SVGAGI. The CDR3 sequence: CASSYSGDRYNEQFF. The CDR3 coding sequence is TGTGCCAGCAGTTACTCAGGGGACAGGTACAATGAGCAGTTCTTC.

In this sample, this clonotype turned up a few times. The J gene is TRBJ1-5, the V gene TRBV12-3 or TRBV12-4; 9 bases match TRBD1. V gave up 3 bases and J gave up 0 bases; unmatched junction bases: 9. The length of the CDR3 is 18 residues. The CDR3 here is CASSLGTGPILSNQPQHF. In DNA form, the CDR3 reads TGTGCCAGCAGTTTGGGGACAGGGCCCATACTTAGCAATCAGCCCCAGCATTTT.

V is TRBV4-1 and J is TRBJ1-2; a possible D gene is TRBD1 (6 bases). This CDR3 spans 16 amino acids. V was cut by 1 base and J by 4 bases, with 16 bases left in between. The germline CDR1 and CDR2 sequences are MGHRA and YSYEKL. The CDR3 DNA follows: TGCGCCAGCAGCCAAGGTTCAGGGGCGCGTACCTATGGCTACACCTTC. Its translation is CASSQGSGARTYGYTF.

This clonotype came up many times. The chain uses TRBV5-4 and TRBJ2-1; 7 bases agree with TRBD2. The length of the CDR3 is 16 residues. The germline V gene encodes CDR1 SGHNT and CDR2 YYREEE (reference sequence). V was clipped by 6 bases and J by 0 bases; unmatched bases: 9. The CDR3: CASTWIGGSSYNEQFF. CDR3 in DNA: TGTGCCAGCACCTGGATCGGGGGGAGCTCCTACAATGAGCAGTTCTTC. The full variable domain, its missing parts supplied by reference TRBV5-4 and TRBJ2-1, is ETGVTQSPTHLIKTRGQQVTLRCSSQSGHNTVSWYQQALGQGPQFIFQYYREEENGRGNFPPRFSGLQFPNYSSELNVNALELDDSALYLCASTWIGGSSYNEQFFGPGTRLTVL.

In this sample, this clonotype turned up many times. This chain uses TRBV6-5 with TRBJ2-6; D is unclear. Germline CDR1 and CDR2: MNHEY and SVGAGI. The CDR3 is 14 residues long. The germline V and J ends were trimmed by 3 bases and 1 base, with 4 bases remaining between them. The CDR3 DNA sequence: TGTGCCAGCAGTTATGGGTCTGGGGCCAACGTCCTGACTTTC. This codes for CASSYGSGANVLTF.

CDR3: CSASDLRAEAFF. CDR3 nucleotides: TGCAGTGCTTCGGACCTCCGCGCCGAAGCTTTCTTT. The V call is TRBV20-1, the J call TRBJ1-1; D is unclear. Trimming took 5 bases from V and 8 from J, leaving 15 bases between them. Germline loops: CDR1 DFQATT, CDR2 SNEGSKA (reference sequence). This CDR3 is 12 amino acids long.

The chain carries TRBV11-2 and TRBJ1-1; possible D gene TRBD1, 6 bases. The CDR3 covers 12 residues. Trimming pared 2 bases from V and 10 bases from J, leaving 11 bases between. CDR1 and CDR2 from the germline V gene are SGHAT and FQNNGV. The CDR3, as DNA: TGTGCCAGCAGCTTATACAGGGTAGGAGCTTTCTTT. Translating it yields CASSLYRVGAFF.